This T cell receptor (beta chain) is drawn from a study of T cells after yellow fever vaccination. Study-level background: Libraries from low-cell-number fractions were prepared with the SMART-Seq v4 Ultra Low Input RNA kit. Study-wide findings and caveats: Clones that expanded after primary vaccination mostly reappeared after the booster (roughly 97% CD4, approximately 85% CD8).

TCRdb independently ran MiXCR on the 5' RACE reads; one entry per CDR3 protein. The sample records approximately 510,000 distinct CDR3 sequences, 21% being singletons. This clonotype has more than one count but fewer than ten. Its antigen is unknown. Germline V gene data show CDR1 as KGHDR and CDR2 as SFDVKD. The V gene end was trimmed by 6 bases and the J gene end by 7 bases; junction bases not matched to a gene: 7. The CDR3 is made up of 15 amino acids. The receptor was isolated from a man aged 18 to 35 who received the YFV17D yellow fever vaccine. The V gene is TRBV24-1, the J gene TRBJ2-1; the match to TRBD2 covers 11 bases. Sequences were derived from PBMCs, sampled around 3 weeks after the first yellow fever vaccination. CDR3 region: CATSSLAGGRNEQFF. In nucleotides, the CDR3 is TGTGCCACCAGTAGCCTAGCGGGGGGCCGGAATGAGCAGTTCTTC.